What follows are 14 T cell receptor beta chains derived from one specimen sequenced in a study of blood T cell repertoires in COVID-19. The repertoire was sequenced with immunoSEQ multiplex PCR; TCRdb's copy has only in-frame clones and lacks some. The repertoire holds roughly 140,000 clones, with less than 90% as singletons. Sequenced: peripheral blood. These receptors were taken from a human donor in a cohort sampled during active COVID-19.

This clone came up once. V usage is TRBV7-7 and J usage is TRBJ2-3; D perhaps matches TRBD2 (6 bases). The CDR3 loop spans 14 amino acids. The germline V gene encodes CDR1 SSHAT and CDR2 FNYEAQ (reference sequence). The V gene lost 2 bases and the J gene lost 5 bases, with 11 bases spanning the gap. DNA for the CDR3: TGTGCCAGCAGCTTACGGACGGGGGTAGATACGCAGTATTTT. The encoded protein is CASSLRTGVDTQYF.

V usage is TRBV5-6 and J usage is TRBJ1-4; D perhaps matches TRBD1 (5 bases). Germline loops: CDR1 SGHDT, CDR2 YYEEEE. This CDR3 is 15 amino acids long. Between the trimmed V and J ends, which lost 5 bases and 7 bases, there was a span of 18 bases. This CDR3 is CASRGRQGTGEKLFF. The DNA for the CDR3 is TGTGCCAGCAGGGGCCGCCAAGGGACTGGTGAAAAACTGTTTTTT.

This chain connects TRBV5-5 to TRBJ1-2, with D hard to call. Germline values: CDR1 SGHKS, CDR2 YYEKEE (reference sequence). This CDR3 has 15 residues. Trimming stripped 3 bases from V and 0 bases from J, with 12 bases between. CDR3 nucleotide sequence: TGTGCCAGCAGCTATGGTTGGGCAGCTAACTATGGCTACACCTTC. Protein sequence: CASSYGWAANYGYTF.

The V and J genes are TRBV19 and TRBJ2-5; 8 nucleotides align to TRBD2. With 4 bases clipped from V and 5 bases from J, the junction kept 12 bases outside the gene matches. The CDR3 has 16 residues. CDR1 is LNHDA, CDR2 SQIVND, per germline (reference sequence). The CDR3 sequence is CASSSGGPPGGETQYF. CDR3 DNA: TGTGCCAGTAGTAGCGGGGGGCCCCCCGGGGGGGAGACCCAGTACTTC.

This rearrangement joins TRBV6-1 to TRBJ2-7; TRBD2 matches at 10 bases. The CDR3 is 15 residues long. Germline CDR1 MNHNS, CDR2 SASEGT. Trimming at V came to 3 bases and at J to 5 bases, leaving 7 bases not matched to a gene. The CDR3 here is CASSEGLAPGNEQYF. The CDR3 bases are TGTGCCAGCAGTGAGGGACTAGCGCCTGGGAACGAGCAGTACTTC.

The chain uses TRBV5-1 and TRBJ2-3; D is perhaps TRBD2 (6 bases). The CDR3 has 17 residues. V gave up 6 bases and J gave up 2 bases, with 22 bases separating them. Looked up from germline, CDR1 is SGHRS and CDR2 is YFSETQ. As DNA, the CDR3 is TGCGCCAGCACCTTCGACCGGAGGGGTAACCCCACAGATACGCAGTATTTT. The encoded protein is CASTFDRRGNPTDTQYF.

The chain couples TRBV7-2 to TRBJ1-3; perhaps TRBD1 as D (6 bases). Between the trimmed V and J ends, which lost 0 bases and 2 bases, there was a span of 8 bases. The CDR3 has 15 residues. Germline CDR1 is SGHTA and CDR2 is FQGNSA. As DNA, the CDR3 is TGTGCCAGCAGCTTAGCGAGGGGGACTGGAAACACCATATATTTT. This gives the protein CASSLARGTGNTIYF.

The V and J genes are TRBV5-1 and TRBJ2-7; a weak D match, TRBD1 (6 bases). CDR1 is SGHRS and CDR2 is YFSETQ in the germline V gene. CDR3 size: 13 residues. The germline V and J ends were trimmed by 4 bases and 3 bases, with 11 bases remaining between them. As DNA, the CDR3 is TGCGCCAGCAGCCCTGGACAGCTCTACGAGCAGTACTTC. Translation gives CASSPGQLYEQYF.

The table lists this clone with a few counts. The gene calls are TRBV5-1 and TRBJ1-1; D uncertain. V was cut by 2 bases and J by 1 base, with 6 bases left in between. Germline CDR1 and CDR2: SGHRS and YFSETQ. The CDR3 totals 13 residues. DNA of the CDR3: TGCGCCAGCAGCTTTACAGAGAACACTGAAGCTTTCTTT. As protein: CASSFTENTEAFF.

J is TRBJ1-2 and V is TRBV28; TRBD1 aligns across 7 bases. The CDR3 length is 17 residues. After removal of 3 bases from V and 8 bases from J, the junction contained 18 bases not matched to a gene. Germline CDR1 and CDR2: MDHEN and SYDVKM. The CDR3 bases are TGTGCCAGCAGTTTTCGGCAAGTTTTCCCCAGACAGGGCGGCTACACCTTC. This translates into CASSFRQVFPRQGGYTF.

This clone was observed a handful of times. This chain uses TRBV7-9 with TRBJ1-1, with 7 bases that match TRBD1. Trimming took 5 bases from V and 5 from J; bases not matched to a gene: 11. The CDR3 spans 15 residues. Germline assignment: CDR1 SEHNR and CDR2 FQNEAQ (reference sequence). The CDR3 DNA is TGTGCCAGCAGCCCCAAGGACAGGTTGGGGACTGAAGCTTTCTTT. Protein product: CASSPKDRLGTEAFF.

This chain links TRBV5-1 with TRBJ1-4; 9 nucleotides agree with TRBD1. Germline V CDR1 and CDR2: SGHRS, YFSETQ. This CDR3 region has 14 residues. The V gene end was trimmed by 3 bases and the J gene end by 8 bases; junction bases not matched to a gene: 5. The CDR3 DNA follows: TGCGCCAGCAGCTCCTGGACAGGGGACGAAAAACTGTTTTTT. It encodes CASSSWTGDEKLFF.

Ten or more counts support this clone. The V and J genes are TRBV19 and TRBJ1-4; D is possibly TRBD1 (5 bases). This CDR3 region has 15 residues. With 10 bases removed from V and 0 bases from J, the gap between germline ends came to 15 bases. Germline lookup yields CDR1 LNHDA and CDR2 SQIVND (reference sequence). Written as DNA, the CDR3 is TGTGCCACGCTCCCCCGGGGGGCAACTAATGAAAAACTGTTTTTT. This sequence encodes CATLPRGATNEKLFF.

The chain employs TRBV7-6 and TRBJ2-5; D is undetermined. This CDR3 has 13 amino acids. The germline gives CDR1 SGHVS, CDR2 FNYEAQ. Trimming cost V 5 bases and J 0 bases, with 7 bases left between them. CDR3 bases: TGTGCCAGCAGCCCCGGGTACCAAGAGACCCAGTACTTC. Residues: CASSPGYQETQYF.